This T cell receptor (beta chain) was captured by sequencing in a study of beta chain features in type 1 diabetes. Looked up from germline, CDR1 is SEHNR and CDR2 is FQNEAQ (reference sequence). Trimming left V 2 bases short and J 3 bases short, with 10 bases between. The CDR3 runs to 14 residues. Isolated RNA was reverse transcribed in full, so expressed TCRB transcripts were sequenced. Clones were sequenced by immunoSEQ multiplex PCR, and TCRdb holds only the in-frame ones, with some missing. Of around 250,000 clones in the sample, roughly an eighth were seen once. This clone has just a few counts. What it binds is unknown. General study findings and limits: People with Type 1 diabetes carried modestly yet significantly shorter TCRB CDR3s in all four CD4+ subsets.

Sequences were obtained from naive CD4+ T cells from blood. The chain combines TRBV7-9 with TRBJ2-5; D is possibly TRBD1 (6 bases). The TCR sequence derives from a man aged 30 to 45 with type 1 diabetes. The CDR3 sequence is CASSLMNREETQYF. The CDR3 nucleotides read TGTGCCAGCAGCTTAATGAACAGGGAAGAGACCCAGTACTTC.